This is a list of T cell receptor beta chains from one sample in a study of T cells in Graves' hyperthyroidism and ophthalmopathy. One entry per CDR3 protein results from TCRdb running MiXCR on the multiplex PCR reads. The data show around 580,000 distinct CDR3 sequences, 46% seen once. The sequencing input was peripheral blood or thyroid tissue (not recorded which). The receptors here all came from a woman between 18 and 29 years old with Graves' hyperthyroidism. Each CDR3 is given with its conserved first and last residue. A D gene is named only where the DNA matches it firmly. Clone size is not always given. Where it is, it says once, few, many or a class for expanded clones.

clone size	D gene	J gene	V gene	CDR3 protein	CDR3 DNA
many	.	TRBJ1-1	TRBV27	CASSPRQGHTEAFF	TGTGCCAGCAGTCCACGTCAGGGTCACACTGAAGCTTTCTTT
.	.	TRBJ2-6	TRBV29-1	CSVVPQGYAGSSGANVLTF	TGCAGCGTTGTTCCGCAGGGGTATGCAGGGTCGTCTGGGGCCAACGTCCTGACTTTC
.	.	TRBJ1-2	TRBV29-1	CSARQGYGCTF	.
many	.	TRBJ1-1	TRBV19	CASSPGSDEAFF	TGTGCCAGTAGTCCGGGGTCAGATGAAGCTTTCTTT
many	TRBD2	TRBJ2-2	TRBV5-1	CASSWTSGATGELFF	TGCGCCAGCAGTTGGACTAGCGGAGCCACCGGGGAGCTGTTTTTT
.	.	TRBJ1-4	TRBV6-1	CASSLSRIINEKLFF	TGTGCCAGCAGCCTGAGCAGGATCATAAATGAAAAACTGTTTTTT
many	TRBD2	TRBJ2-7	TRBV20-1	CSARRTSRSEQYF	TGCAGTGCTAGAAGGACTAGCAGGAGCGAGCAGTACTTC
.	.	TRBJ1-2	TRBV29-1	CSHGGRGGGYTF	TGCAGCCATGGGGGGAGGGGAGGCGGCTACACCTTC
few	.	TRBJ2-6	TRBV19	CASSTGANVLTF	TGTGCCAGTAGTACTGGGGCCAACGTCCTGACTTTC
.	TRBD1	TRBJ1-5	TRBV9	CASSPGRAGGQPQHF	TGTGCCAGCAGCCCAGGTAGGGCAGGGGGGCAGCCCCAGCATTTT
.	.	TRBJ2-5	TRBV5-1	CASSLGQIRETQYF	TGCGCCAGCAGTCTCGGACAAATTAGGGAGACCCAGTACTTC
many	.	TRBJ2-7	TRBV4-1	CASSQESRASYEQYF	TGCGCCAGCAGCCAAGAGTCTCGCGCATCCTACGAGCAGTACTTC
few	.	TRBJ2-7	TRBV13	CASSFPFYSEQYF	TGTGCCAGCAGCTTTCCATTCTACTCCGAGCAGTACTTC
many	.	TRBJ2-2	TRBV6-1	CASSPGAITGELFF	TGTGCCAGCAGTCCAGGTGCTATCACCGGGGAGCTGTTTTTT
.	TRBD1	TRBJ1-5	TRBV25-1	CASSEDRGLEDNQPQHF	TGTGCCAGCAGTGAGGACAGGGGGCTGGAGGACAATCAGCCCCAGCATTTT
many	.	TRBJ1-5	TRBV19	CASSTGPEGQPQHF	TGTGCCAGTAGTACTGGACCGGAGGGTCAGCCCCAGCATTTT
many	.	TRBJ1-3	TRBV13	CASSLDSGGGNTIYF	TGCGCCAGCAGCTTGGATTCCGGGGGTGGAAACACCATATATTTT
.	.	TRBJ1-1	TRBV18	CASSRDSRTEAFF	TGTGCCAGCTCACGCGACTCACGGACTGAAGCTTTCTTT
.	.	TRBJ1-2	TRBV7-8	CASSHSAGNGYTF	TGTGCCAGCAGCCACTCAGCGGGCAATGGCTACACCTTC
many	.	TRBJ2-7	TRBV9	CASSVGGTASYEQYF	TGTGCCAGCAGCGTAGGGGGGACGGCCTCCTACGAGCAGTACTTC
many	.	TRBJ1-5	TRBV6-6	CATYFGDKGPQHF	TGTGCCACCTACTTCGGGGACAAGGGGCCCCAGCATTTT
many	.	TRBJ1-1	TRBV20-1	CSLTSNTEAFF	TGCAGCTTAACATCGAACACTGAAGCTTTCTTT
many	TRBD1	TRBJ2-3	TRBV24-1	CATSDSTGRSQYF	TGTGCCACCAGTGATTCGACAGGGCGATCGCAGTATTTT
few	TRBD2	TRBJ2-2	TRBV20-1	CSASPGLAVITGELFF	TGCAGTGCTAGTCCGGGACTAGCGGTAATCACCGGGGAGCTGTTTTTT
few	.	TRBJ2-7	TRBV6-2/TRBV6-3	CASSYNREPHSYEQYF	TGTGCCAGCAGTTACAACAGGGAACCCCACTCCTACGAGCAGTACTTC
few	TRBD2	TRBJ2-3	TRBV29-1	CSGGTRLTDTQYF	TGCAGCGGGGGGACTAGATTGACAGATACGCAGTATTTT
many	.	TRBJ1-5	TRBV20-1	CSARDLRQRNQPQHF	TGCAGTGCTAGAGATCTAAGGCAGCGGAATCAGCCCCAGCATTTT
many	TRBD2	TRBJ2-7	TRBV6-2/TRBV6-3	CASSYRAGVYEQYF	TGTGCCAGCAGTTACAGGGCGGGAGTCTACGAGCAGTACTTC
.	.	TRBJ1-5	TRBV4-3	CASSHEDGGGNQPQHF	TGCGCCAGCAGCCATGAAGATGGGGGGGGCAATCAGCCCCAGCATTTT
many	TRBD1	TRBJ1-4	TRBV19	CASSRTGVEEKLFF	TGTGCCAGTAGTAGGACAGGGGTTGAAGAAAAACTGTTTTTT
.	TRBD1	TRBJ1-2	TRBV15	CATSRDGTGYGYTF	TGTGCCACCAGCAGAGACGGGACAGGGTATGGCTACACCTTC
.	.	TRBJ2-6	TRBV7-9	CASSHDQGYGANVLTF	TGTGCCAGCAGCCACGATCAGGGATATGGGGCCAACGTCCTGACTTTC
.	.	TRBJ1-3	TRBV10-3	CAISDFGRASGNTIYF	TGTGCCATCAGTGATTTTGGCCGGGCCTCTGGAAACACCATATATTTT
.	.	TRBJ2-7	TRBV7-3	CASSRAGNEQYF	TGTGCCAGCAGCCGCGCAGGAAATGAGCAGTACTTC
.	.	TRBJ2-2	TRBV2	CARDPGGGTGELFF	TGTGCTAGAGATCCAGGGGGAGGCACCGGGGAGCTGTTTTTT
many	TRBD1	TRBJ2-5	TRBV20-1	CSATGQGEETQYF	TGCAGTGCTACCGGACAGGGTGAGGAGACCCAGTACTTC
.	TRBD1	TRBJ2-5	TRBV2	CAIRKGQGDQQTQYF	TGTGCCATCAGGAAGGGACAGGGGGACCAACAGACCCAGTACTTC
.	.	TRBJ1-2	TRBV13	CASSLRSGYTF	TGTGCCAGCAGCTTAAGGTCCGGGTACACCTTC
many	.	TRBJ2-7	TRBV7-9	CASSHQNREQYF	TGTGCCAGCAGCCATCAGAACAGGGAGCAGTACTTC